This T cell receptor beta chain was retrieved from a study of blood T cell repertoires in COVID-19. At the level of the study: T cells, B-cell-depleted T cells, or PBMCs provided the cDNA or gDNA that served as material.

In the authors' workflow: Reference gene primers were amplified, and this amplification served to estimate nucleated cell counts. Sequencing was performed with immunoSEQ multiplex PCR; in TCRdb, only in-frame clones are kept and a portion is missing. D and trimming were read from the DNA, whereas the V and J calls and clone size are those reported in that table. The profile covers tens of thousands of clones, with just under 75% appearing a single time and approximately 5% taken by the ten largest. CDR3 size: 13 residues. The V end was cut by 4 bases, the J end by 3 bases, with 11 bases between. CDR1 is SGHKS, CDR2 YYEKEE, per germline (reference sequence). Patients at the Seattle site were enrolled during active infection and followed longitudinally.

The TCR comes from a woman aged 70-85 years with COVID-19, enrolled during active disease. Sequenced: peripheral blood. The genes are TRBV5-5 and TRBJ2-7; TRBD1 might be the D (6 bases). The CDR3 sequence is CASSRDTLYEQYF. CDR3 coding DNA: TGTGCCAGCAGCAGGGACACCCTCTACGAGCAGTACTTC. Variable domain in full (rest from reference TRBV5-5 and TRBJ2-7): DAGVTQSPTHLIKTRGQQVTLRCSPISGHKSVSWYQQVLGQGPQFIFQYYEKEERGRGNFPDRFSARQFPNYSSELNVNALLLGDSALYLCASSRDTLYEQYFGPGTRLTVT.